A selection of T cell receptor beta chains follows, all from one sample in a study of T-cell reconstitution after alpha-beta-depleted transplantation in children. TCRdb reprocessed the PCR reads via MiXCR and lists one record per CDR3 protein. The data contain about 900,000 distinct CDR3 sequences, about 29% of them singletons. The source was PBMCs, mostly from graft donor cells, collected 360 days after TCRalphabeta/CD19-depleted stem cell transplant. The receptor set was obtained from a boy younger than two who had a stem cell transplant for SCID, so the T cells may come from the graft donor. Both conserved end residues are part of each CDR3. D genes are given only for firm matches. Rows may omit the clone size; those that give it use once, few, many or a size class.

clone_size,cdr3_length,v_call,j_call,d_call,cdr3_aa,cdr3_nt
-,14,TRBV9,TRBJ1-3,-,CASSVARTGNTIYF,TGTGCCAGCAGCGTAGCCAGGACTGGAAACACCATATATTTT
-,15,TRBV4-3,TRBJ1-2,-,CASSRSGEGYYGYTF,TGCGCCAGCAGCCGATCGGGGGAGGGATACTATGGCTACACCTTC
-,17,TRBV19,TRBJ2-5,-,CASSTRWGRSTAETQYF,TGTGCCAGTAGTACTCGATGGGGCAGGTCAACGGCAGAGACCCAGTACTTC
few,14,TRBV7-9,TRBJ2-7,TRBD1,CASSFVGGADEQYF,TGTGCCAGCAGCTTCGTAGGGGGCGCAGACGAGCAGTACTTC
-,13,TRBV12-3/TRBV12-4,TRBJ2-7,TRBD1,CASRGTENYEQYF,TGTGCCAGCAGGGGGACAGAAAATTACGAGCAGTACTTC
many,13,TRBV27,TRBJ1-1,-,CASSVQGNTEAFF,TGTGCCAGCAGTGTTCAGGGGAACACTGAAGCTTTCTTT
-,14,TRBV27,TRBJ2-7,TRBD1,CASRMTGGSYEQYF,TGTGCCAGCAGAATGACAGGGGGCTCCTACGAGCAGTACTTC
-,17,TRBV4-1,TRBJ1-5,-,CASSQVWGVGSNQPQHF,TGCGCCAGCAGCCAAGTATGGGGGGTCGGTAGCAATCAGCCCCAGCATTTT
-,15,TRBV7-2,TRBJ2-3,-,CASSPTVLSSDTQYF,TGTGCCAGCAGCCCAACAGTCCTTAGCTCAGATACGCAGTATTTT
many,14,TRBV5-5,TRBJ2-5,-,CASTEDSYQETQYF,TGTGCCAGCACCGAGGACAGCTACCAAGAGACCCAGTACTTC
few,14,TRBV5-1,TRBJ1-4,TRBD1,CASSPSDRVEKLFF,TGCGCCAGCAGCCCAAGCGACAGGGTTGAAAAACTGTTTTTT
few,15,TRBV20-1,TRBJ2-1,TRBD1,CSARYRGQGRREQFF,TGCAGTGCTAGATACCGGGGACAGGGAAGGCGAGAGCAGTTCTTC
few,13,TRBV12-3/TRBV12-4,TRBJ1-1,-,CASSLSVASEAFF,TGTGCCAGCAGTTTATCGGTGGCGAGTGAAGCTTTCTTT
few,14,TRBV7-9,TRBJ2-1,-,CASTWAGPRDEQFF,TGTGCCAGCACCTGGGCTGGGCCGAGGGATGAGCAGTTCTTC
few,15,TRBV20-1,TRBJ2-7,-,CSARDSGLRGYEQYF,TGCAGTGCTAGGGACTCCGGGTTAAGGGGCTACGAGCAGTACTTC
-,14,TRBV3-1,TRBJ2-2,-,CASSRDIPPGELFF,TGTGCCAGCAGCCGGGACATTCCTCCCGGGGAGCTGTTTTTT
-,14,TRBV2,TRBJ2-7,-,CASKGTFFSYEQYF,TGTGCCAGTAAGGGGACATTTTTTTCCTACGAGCAGTACTTC
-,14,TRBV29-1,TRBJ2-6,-,CSVVSASGANVLTF,TGCAGCGTTGTTTCGGCCTCTGGGGCCAACGTCCTGACTTTC
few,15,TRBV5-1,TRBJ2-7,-,CASSSGATGSYEQYF,TGCGCCAGCAGCTCGGGCGCGACGGGTTCCTACGAGCAGTACTTC
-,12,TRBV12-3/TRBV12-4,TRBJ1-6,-,CASSTLNSPLHF,TGTGCCAGCAGCACCCTCAATTCACCCCTCCACTTT
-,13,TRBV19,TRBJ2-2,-,CASLDGYTGELFF,TGTGCCAGTCTGGACGGATACACCGGGGAGCTGTTTTTT